This TCR beta chain derives from a study of T cells after yellow fever vaccination. This clonotype was recorded many times. The CDR3 extends over 13 amino acids. Germline lookup yields CDR1 SQVTM and CDR2 ANQGSEA. Trimming removed 2 bases from V and 5 bases from J; junction bases left unmatched: 3. Via MiXCR, TCRdb re-called the 5' RACE reads, giving one row per CDR3 protein. The sample has just over 300,000 distinct CDR3 sequences; about 3.5% are singletons. The V gene is TRBV29-1, the J gene TRBJ2-5; TRBD2 matches at 9 bases. The specimen was PBMCs, collected on the day of the yellow fever booster vaccination. The sequence derives from a young man who received the YFV17D yellow fever vaccine. DNA of the CDR3: TGCAGCGTTGAACTAGCGGGGACCGAGACCCAGTACTTC. Translation gives CSVELAGTETQYF. Looking up the rest from reference TRBV29-1 and TRBJ2-5 gives the full variable domain: SAVISQKPSRDICQRGTSLTIQCQVDSQVTMMFWYRQQPGQSLTLIATANQGSEATYESGFVIDKFPISRPNLTFSTLTVSNMSPEDSSIYLCSVELAGTETQYFGPGTRLLVL.